The 2 T cell receptor beta chains below all came from one sample that was sequenced in a study of OX40 agonist ivuxolimab in advanced cancers. The method was immunoSEQ multiplex PCR; TCRdb's version includes in-frame clones alone and lacks a portion of them. Altogether 69,000 or so clones are present, less than 90% being singletons, with the ten largest covering roughly 0.5%. Sample: CD4+ or CD8+ T cells sorted from blood, taken in a trial of the OX40 agonist ivuxolimab. The receptor source for this set is an adult with an advanced solid tumor such as melanoma, head and neck, liver or kidney cancer.

This clone was counted between two and nine times. CDR3 nucleotide sequence: TGTGCCAGTAGACCCGGATTTGGCGGCAATCAGCCCCAGCATTTT. Residues: CASRPGFGGNQPQHF. This chain links TRBV19 with TRBJ1-5; the D is unclear. Germline-derived CDR1 and CDR2 are LNHDA and SQIVND (reference sequence). The CDR3 is 15 amino acids. Trimming shortened V by 6 bases and J by 2 bases, and 14 bases separated the two germline ends.

This clone turned up a few times. The J gene is TRBJ1-2, the V gene TRBV5-4; D may be TRBD1 (6 bases). V shed 1 base and J shed 7 bases, with 11 bases lying between them. The CDR3 length is 13 residues. CDR1 is SGHNT, CDR2 YYREEE, per germline (reference sequence). CDR3 nucleotide sequence: TGTGCCAGCAGCTTGAAGGGGGTGGTTGGCTACACCTTC. It yields the protein CASSLKGVVGYTF. The variable domain in full, completed from reference TRBV5-4 and TRBJ1-2, reads ETGVTQSPTHLIKTRGQQVTLRCSSQSGHNTVSWYQQALGQGPQFIFQYYREEENGRGNFPPRFSGLQFPNYSSELNVNALELDDSALYLCASSLKGVVGYTFGSGTRLTVV.